The entry below gives a single T cell receptor (beta chain) sequence along with its context. As yet, its antigen is unknown. Mismatch repair deficiency was confirmed in all patients, by PCR or immunohistochemistry. TCR sequencing covered a few patients who responded to pembrolizumab. CDR1 MNHEY and CDR2 SMNVEV come from the germline V gene (reference sequence). V was cut by 5 bases and J by 4 bases, with 6 bases left in between. CDR3 length equals 13 residues. This entry belongs to a study of PD-1 blockade in mismatch repair-deficient tumors. Across the whole study: Enrolled about 2013-2016, patients had progressing, pretreated mismatch repair-deficient cancers of approximately 13 types.

Some clones are missing from TCRdb's copy, which holds only in-frame ones; the method was immunoSEQ multiplex PCR. The sample consists of about 110,000 clones, about 83% of them appearing once. The study's findings and limits: After pembrolizumab, tumor-resident clones rose rapidly, then generally contracted before radiologic responses.

This sequence originates from an adult with mismatch repair-deficient cancer. The V gene is TRBV27, the J gene TRBJ2-6, with unresolved D. The input for sequencing was peripheral blood, taken about 60 weeks after starting pembrolizumab. CDR3 sequence (DNA): TGTGCCAGCAGTATACAGGGGGCCAACGTCCTGACTTTC. Translated: CASSIQGANVLTF.